The table lists the clone carrying this TCR beta chain with a few counts. Its antigen is as yet unknown. The source of the sample is a study of CD8+ T cells in alopecia areata. Study-level results: Scalp lesions, especially in alopecia totalis/universalis, had higher clonality than normal scalp.

This sample's treatment: oral pan-JAK inhibitor, 5-10 mg twice daily. The authors extracted RNA and reverse transcribed it into cDNA as the sequencing template. Using immunoSEQ multiplex PCR, the repertoire was profiled, and TCRdb retains in-frame clones only, with some absent. Of about 150,000 clones in the sample, about 51% were seen once. CDR1 SGHDT and CDR2 YYEEEE come from the germline V gene. The V end lost 5 bases, the J end lost 7 bases, and 13 bases lay between the germline ends. The CDR3 consists of 13 residues. The receptor was derived from a human donor with alopecia areata. Sample: CD8+ T cells sorted from blood, taken at week 4, from a patient treated with tofacitinib. This chain uses TRBV5-6 with TRBJ2-1; D might be TRBD2 (5 bases). The CDR3 bases are TGTGCCAGCAGGACAAGGAGGCTGAATGAGCAGTTCTTC. It yields the protein CASRTRRLNEQFF.